Listed here are 22 T cell receptor beta chains from one sample, sequenced in a study of PD-L1 blockade in urothelial cancer. Profiling relied on immunoSEQ multiplex PCR, and the TCRdb table lists in-frame clones only, not all of them. The sample has some 47,000 clones, roughly four fifths seen once. Sample: PBMCs, taken around atezolizumab (anti-PD-L1) treatment. The receptors originated from a man aged 65 to 85 with urothelial cancer.

The chain uses TRBV30 and TRBJ1-1; D is possibly TRBD1 (6 bases). In germline, CDR1 is GTSNPN, CDR2 SVGIG (reference sequence). Trimming cost V 2 bases and J 2 bases, with 9 bases left between them. This CDR3 spans 13 amino acids. The CDR3 is CAWSRTVNTEAFF. The CDR3 DNA reads as TGTGCCTGGAGTAGGACAGTTAACACTGAAGCTTTCTTT.

The J gene is TRBJ2-2, the V gene TRBV28; 8 bases map to TRBD2. After removal of 6 bases from V and 6 bases from J, the junction contained 6 bases not matched to a gene. In germline, CDR1 is MDHEN, CDR2 SYDVKM. This CDR3 is built from 14 residues. CDR3 amino acids: CASRVSGKAGELFF. CDR3 in DNA: TGTGCCAGCAGGGTTAGCGGGAAGGCCGGGGAGCTGTTTTTT.

The sample holds a few counts of this clone. The gene calls are TRBV2 and TRBJ1-4; 9 bases are a match to TRBD1. The CDR3 length is 17 residues. Germline V CDR1 and CDR2: SNHLY, FYNNEI. J gave up 6 bases and V 10 bases, and 18 bases lay outside the gene matches. CDR3 sequence: CATTRDRVSRSDEKLFF. DNA for the CDR3: TGTGCCACCACACGGGACAGGGTCTCTCGTAGTGATGAAAAACTGTTTTTT.

The chain has TRBV6-5 and TRBJ2-2, with TRBD1 matching over 7 bases. Trimming took 6 bases from V and 1 from J; bases not matched to a gene: 2. Germline CDR1 is MNHEY and CDR2 is SVGAGI. This CDR3 has 14 amino acids. CDR3 bases: TGTGCCAGCAGCAGGACAGGGAACACCGGGGAGCTGTTTTTT. Translation gives CASSRTGNTGELFF.

The chain carries TRBV5-1 and TRBJ2-1; 10 bases map to TRBD2. This CDR3 is 16 amino acids long. The junction had 11 bases not matched to a gene; V was cut back by 5 bases and J by 6 bases. Germline CDR1 is SGHRS and CDR2 is YFSETQ. Written as DNA, the CDR3 is TGCGCCAGCAGAGAGAGGATAGCGGGAGGCGGCAATGAGCAGTTCTTC. This codes for CASRERIAGGGNEQFF. The entire variable domain, with the rest obtained from reference TRBV5-1 and TRBJ2-1, is as follows: KAGVTQTPRYLIKTRGQQVTLSCSPISGHRSVSWYQQTPGQGLQFLFEYFSETQRNKGNFPGRFSGRQFSNSRSEMNVSTLELGDSALYLCASRERIAGGGNEQFFGPGTRLTVL.

The chain combines TRBV18 with TRBJ1-4, with D possibly TRBD1 on 5 matching bases. Germline V lookup: CDR1 KGHSH, CDR2 LQKENI. V lost 3 bases and J lost 8, with 16 bases in between. The CDR3 runs 15 residues. The CDR3 nucleotides read TGTGCCAGCTCACCGGACCGGAACGGGGGGGAAAAACTGTTTTTT. This sequence encodes CASSPDRNGGEKLFF.

J is TRBJ1-5 and V is TRBV27; D gene unclear. V lost 6 bases and J lost 1, with 10 bases in between. The CDR3 runs 14 residues. Germline V gene lookup returns CDR1 MNHEY and CDR2 SMNVEV (reference sequence). The CDR3 coding sequence is TGTGCCAGCAGAAGGAGCGGGAGCAATCAGCCCCAGCATTTT. Translating gives CASRRSGSNQPQHF.

The V and J genes are TRBV6-5 and TRBJ2-7; D is perhaps TRBD2 (7 bases). The germline V and J ends were trimmed by 6 bases and 5 bases, with 20 bases remaining between them. There are 15 residues in the CDR3. The germline CDR1 and CDR2 sequences are MNHEY and SVGAGI. The CDR3 DNA sequence: TGTGCCAGCAGCCCGAGGGGGGGGAGTTCCCACGAGCAGTACTTC. Its translation is CASSPRGGSSHEQYF.

The chain recombines TRBV6-1 with TRBJ2-1, with 9 bases aligning to TRBD2. Germline CDR1 reads MNHNS; CDR2 reads SASEGT. The V and J ends lost 4 bases and 7 bases, in that order; junction bases with no gene match: 2. CDR3 length: 13 residues. In DNA, the CDR3 is TGTGCCAGCAGTGGGCGGGGGGGGAATGAGCAGTTCTTC. Translating gives CASSGRGGNEQFF.

The V and J genes are TRBV5-4 and TRBJ2-3; tentatively, D is TRBD2 (6 bases). The germline V gene encodes CDR1 SGHNT and CDR2 YYREEE (reference sequence). CDR3 length: 13 amino acids. The V and J ends lost 3 bases and 4 bases respectively, with 9 bases between them. Here the CDR3 reads CASSSSEADTQYF. CDR3 sequence (DNA): TGTGCCAGCAGCTCTAGCGAGGCAGATACGCAGTATTTT.

V gene TRBV5-6 combines with J gene TRBJ1-2, with a tentative D call TRBD1 (6 bases). CDR1 is SGHDT and CDR2 is YYEEEE in the germline V gene. This CDR3 region has 16 residues. V dropped 2 bases and J dropped 3 bases, with 17 bases sitting between them. CDR3 coding DNA: TGTGCCAGCAGCTTAGACGGGACAAGTATTGACTATGGCTACACCTTC. Translated: CASSLDGTSIDYGYTF.

The J gene is TRBJ1-2, the V gene TRBV4-2; D remains unclear. There are 14 residues in the CDR3. V was shortened by 0 bases and J by 8 bases, with 13 bases between the two germline ends. Germline CDR1 LGHNA, CDR2 YNFKEQ. The CDR3 protein is CASSQEGRVGGYTF. CDR3 coding DNA: TGTGCCAGCAGCCAAGAAGGGAGGGTGGGAGGCTACACCTTC.

This clone was seen more than once but under ten times. The J gene is TRBJ2-5, the V gene TRBV4-1, with TRBD2 matching over 7 bases. This CDR3 contains 15 residues. Germline lookup yields CDR1 MGHRA and CDR2 YSYEKL. J lost 2 bases, V lost 4 bases, and 7 bases had no gene match. The CDR3 here is CASSLNEGGQETQYF. In DNA form, the CDR3 reads TGCGCCAGCAGCCTTAACGAGGGAGGGCAAGAGACCCAGTACTTC.

The chain is built from TRBV6-5 and TRBJ1-4; possible D gene TRBD1, 6 bases. Deletions cut 4 bases from V and 4 bases from J, with 13 bases between. This CDR3 region has 15 residues. CDR1 and CDR2 (germline): MNHEY, SVGAGI. CDR3 DNA sequence: TGTGCCAGCAGTTTGGACAGAACCAATAATGAAAAACTGTTTTTT. Residues: CASSLDRTNNEKLFF.

V is TRBV6-5 and J is TRBJ2-5; the match to TRBD1 covers 8 bases. CDR3 size: 16 residues. From germline, CDR1 is MNHEY and CDR2 SVGAGI. V lost 4 bases and J lost 1; bases outside the gene matches: 8. The CDR3 protein is CASSSDRGNGQETQYF. In nucleotides, the CDR3 is TGTGCCAGCAGTTCCGACAGGGGAAATGGCCAAGAGACCCAGTACTTC.

The chain employs TRBV5-6 and TRBJ1-5; D remains ambiguous. Germline values: CDR1 SGHDT, CDR2 YYEEEE. The CDR3 totals 13 residues. Trimming removed 5 bases from V and 5 bases from J, with 11 bases in between. CDR3 DNA sequence: TGTGCCAGCAGTGGTATGGCAGATCAGCCCCAGCATTTT. This encodes CASSGMADQPQHF.

The V call is TRBV4-3, the J call TRBJ1-1; D unclear. This CDR3 comprises 14 residues. Germline V CDR1 and CDR2: LGHNA, YSLEER. The V end lost 1 base, the J end lost 5 bases, and 11 bases lay between the germline ends. The chain's CDR3 is CASSQVLSWTEAFF. CDR3 DNA sequence: TGCGCCAGCAGCCAAGTTCTTAGTTGGACTGAAGCTTTCTTT.

The table lists this clone with a count of one. The V gene is TRBV23-1, the J gene TRBJ1-5, with D perhaps TRBD1 (6 bases). TRBV23-1 is classed as an ORF, of uncertain function. The CDR3 is 16 amino acids. V lost 1 base to trimming and J lost 7 bases, with 17 bases between them. In nucleotides, the CDR3 is TGCGCCAGCAGTCAATACTACACAGGGATGAGGCAGCCCCAGCATTTT. Amino acids: CASSQYYTGMRQPQHF.

The chain joins TRBV7-2 to TRBJ2-2, with 9 positions matching TRBD1. This CDR3 region has 16 residues. Per the germline V gene, CDR1 is SGHTA and CDR2 is FQGNSA. The J segment lost 0 bases and the V segment lost 5 bases, leaving 4 bases of the junction unmatched. CDR3 sequence (DNA): TGTGCCAGCAGCATACGACAGGGGGCGAACACCGGGGAGCTGTTTTTT. This encodes CASSIRQGANTGELFF.

CDR3 sequence reads: CASTGLAGGSGTQYF. The DNA of the CDR3 is TGCGCCAGCACCGGATTAGCGGGGGGATCGGGTACGCAGTATTTT. The chain links TRBV5-1 to TRBJ2-3; 10 positions agree with TRBD2. V was clipped by 6 bases and J by 8 bases; unmatched bases: 12. This CDR3 has 15 residues. Germline CDR1 SGHRS, CDR2 YFSETQ.

The chain combines TRBV6-1 with TRBJ2-7; tentatively, D is TRBD2 (5 bases). Trimming shortened V by 4 bases and J by 0 bases, and 7 bases separated the two germline ends. CDR1 is MNHNS and CDR2 is SASEGT in the germline V gene. This CDR3 has 13 residues. CDR3 sequence: CASSAGYSYEQYF. The CDR3 coding sequence is TGTGCCAGCAGTGCGGGATACTCCTACGAGCAGTACTTC.

The chain is built from TRBV10-3 and TRBJ2-2; no firm D call. This CDR3 is 12 amino acids long. Trimming took off 10 bases at V and 7 bases at J, with 13 bases between the two ends. The germline V gene encodes CDR1 ENHRY and CDR2 SYGVKD. The CDR3 spells CASGTVSGELFF. In DNA form, the CDR3 reads TGTGCCAGCGGCACGGTGAGCGGGGAGCTGTTTTTT.